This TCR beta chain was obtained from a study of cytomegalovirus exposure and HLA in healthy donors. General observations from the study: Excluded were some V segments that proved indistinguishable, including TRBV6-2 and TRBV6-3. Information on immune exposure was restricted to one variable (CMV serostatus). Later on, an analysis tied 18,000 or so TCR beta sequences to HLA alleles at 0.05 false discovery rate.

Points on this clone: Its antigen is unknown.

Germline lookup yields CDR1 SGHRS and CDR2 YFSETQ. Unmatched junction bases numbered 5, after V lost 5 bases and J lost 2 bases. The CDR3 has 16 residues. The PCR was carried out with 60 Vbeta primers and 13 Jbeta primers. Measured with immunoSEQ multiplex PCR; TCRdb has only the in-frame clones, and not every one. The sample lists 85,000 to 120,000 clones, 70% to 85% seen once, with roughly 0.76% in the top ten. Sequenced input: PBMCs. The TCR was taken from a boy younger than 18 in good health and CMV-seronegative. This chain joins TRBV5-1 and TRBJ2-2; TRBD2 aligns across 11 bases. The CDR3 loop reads CASRPLAGVNTGELFF. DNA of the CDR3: TGCGCCAGCAGGCCACTAGCGGGAGTTAACACCGGGGAGCTGTTTTTT. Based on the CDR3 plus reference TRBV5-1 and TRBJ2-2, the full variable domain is KAGVTQTPRYLIKTRGQQVTLSCSPISGHRSVSWYQQTPGQGLQFLFEYFSETQRNKGNFPGRFSGRQFSNSRSEMNVSTLELGDSALYLCASRPLAGVNTGELFFGEGSRLTVL.